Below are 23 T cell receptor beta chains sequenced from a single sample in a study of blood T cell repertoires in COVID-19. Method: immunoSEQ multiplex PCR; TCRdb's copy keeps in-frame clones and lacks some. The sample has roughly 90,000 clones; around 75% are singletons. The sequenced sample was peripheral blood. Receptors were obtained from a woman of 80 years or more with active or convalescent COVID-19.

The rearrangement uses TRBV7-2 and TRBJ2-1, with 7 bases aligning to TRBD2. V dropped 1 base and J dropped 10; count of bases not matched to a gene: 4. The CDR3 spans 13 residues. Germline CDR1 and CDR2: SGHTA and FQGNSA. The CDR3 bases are TGTGCCAGCAGCTTAGTTCCGGGGGGAGAGCAGTTCTTC. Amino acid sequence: CASSLVPGGEQFF. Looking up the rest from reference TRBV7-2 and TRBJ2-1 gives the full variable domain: GAGVSQSPSNKVTEKGKDVELRCDPISGHTALYWYRQSLGQGLEFLIYFQGNSAPDKSGLPSDRFSAERTGGSVSTLTIQRTQQEDSAVYLCASSLVPGGEQFFGPGTRLTVL.

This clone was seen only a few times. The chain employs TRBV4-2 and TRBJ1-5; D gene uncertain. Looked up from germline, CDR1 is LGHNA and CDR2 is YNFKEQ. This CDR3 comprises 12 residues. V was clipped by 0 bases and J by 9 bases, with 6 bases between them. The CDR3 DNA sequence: TGTGCCAGCAGCCAAGAACTAGGGCCCCAGCATTTT. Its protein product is CASSQELGPQHF.

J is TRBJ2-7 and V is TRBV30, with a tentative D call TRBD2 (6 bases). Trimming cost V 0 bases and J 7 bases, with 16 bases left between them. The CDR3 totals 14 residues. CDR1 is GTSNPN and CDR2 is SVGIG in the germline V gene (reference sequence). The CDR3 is CAWSVILQGGEQYF. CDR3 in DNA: TGTGCCTGGAGTGTCATCCTGCAGGGAGGAGAGCAGTACTTC.

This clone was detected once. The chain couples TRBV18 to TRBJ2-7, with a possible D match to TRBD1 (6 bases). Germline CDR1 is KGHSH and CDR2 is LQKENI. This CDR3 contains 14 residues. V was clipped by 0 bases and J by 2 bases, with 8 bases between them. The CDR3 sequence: CASSPPTGTYEQYF. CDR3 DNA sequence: TGTGCCAGCTCACCACCGACAGGAACCTACGAGCAGTACTTC. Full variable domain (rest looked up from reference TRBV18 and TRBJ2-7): NAGVMQNPRHLVRRRGQEARLRCSPMKGHSHVYWYRQLPEEGLKFMVYLQKENIIDESGMPKERFSAEFPKEGPSILRIQQVVRGDSAAYFCASSPPTGTYEQYFGPGTRLTVT.

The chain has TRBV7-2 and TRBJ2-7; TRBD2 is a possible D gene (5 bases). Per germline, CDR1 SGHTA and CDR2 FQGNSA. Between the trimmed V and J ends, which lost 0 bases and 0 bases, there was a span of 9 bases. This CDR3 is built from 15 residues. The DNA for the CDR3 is TGTGCCAGCAGCTTAGCGGGAGCTAGCTCCTACGAGCAGTACTTC. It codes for CASSLAGASSYEQYF.

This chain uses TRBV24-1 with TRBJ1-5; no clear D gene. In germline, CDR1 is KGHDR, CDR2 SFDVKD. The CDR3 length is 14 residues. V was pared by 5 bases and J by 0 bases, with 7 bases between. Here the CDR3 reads CATSGAYSNQPQHF. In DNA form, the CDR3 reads TGTGCCACCAGTGGGGCGTATAGCAATCAGCCCCAGCATTTT.

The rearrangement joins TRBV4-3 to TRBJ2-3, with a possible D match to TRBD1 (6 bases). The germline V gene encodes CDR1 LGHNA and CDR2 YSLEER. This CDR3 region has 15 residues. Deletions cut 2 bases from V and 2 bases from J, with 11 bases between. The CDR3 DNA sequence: TGCGCCAGCAGCCAACGGGACACGGCCACAGATACGCAGTATTTT. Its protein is CASSQRDTATDTQYF.

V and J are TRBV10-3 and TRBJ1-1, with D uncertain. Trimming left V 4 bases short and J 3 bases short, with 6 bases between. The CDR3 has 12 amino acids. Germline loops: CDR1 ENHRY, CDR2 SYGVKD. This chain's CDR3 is CAISGGYTEAFF. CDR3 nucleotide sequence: TGTGCCATCAGTGGAGGATACACTGAAGCTTTCTTT.

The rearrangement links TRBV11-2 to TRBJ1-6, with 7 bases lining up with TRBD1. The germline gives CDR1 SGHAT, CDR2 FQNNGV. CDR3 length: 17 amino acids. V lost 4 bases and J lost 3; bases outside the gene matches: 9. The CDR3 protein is CASSSPEGAVYNSPLHF. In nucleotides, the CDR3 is TGTGCCAGCAGCTCCCCAGAGGGGGCGGTCTATAATTCACCCCTCCACTTT.

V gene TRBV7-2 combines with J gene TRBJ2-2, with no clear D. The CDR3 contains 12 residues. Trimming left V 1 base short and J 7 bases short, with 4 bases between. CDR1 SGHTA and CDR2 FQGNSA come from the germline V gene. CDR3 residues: CASSLELGELFF. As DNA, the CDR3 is TGTGCCAGCAGCTTAGAACTCGGGGAGCTGTTTTTT.

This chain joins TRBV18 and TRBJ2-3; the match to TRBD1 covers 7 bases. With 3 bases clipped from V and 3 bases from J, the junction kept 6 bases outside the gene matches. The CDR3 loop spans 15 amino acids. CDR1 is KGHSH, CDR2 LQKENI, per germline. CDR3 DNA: TGTGCCAGCTCACCTCAAGAGACAGGGACAGATACGCAGTATTTT. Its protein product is CASSPQETGTDTQYF.

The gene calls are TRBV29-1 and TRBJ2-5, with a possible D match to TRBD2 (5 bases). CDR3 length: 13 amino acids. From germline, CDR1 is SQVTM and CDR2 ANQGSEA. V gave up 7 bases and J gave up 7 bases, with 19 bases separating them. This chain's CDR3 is CSGLQIGSATQYF. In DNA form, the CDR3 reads TGCAGCGGTCTACAGATTGGGAGCGCGACCCAGTACTTC.

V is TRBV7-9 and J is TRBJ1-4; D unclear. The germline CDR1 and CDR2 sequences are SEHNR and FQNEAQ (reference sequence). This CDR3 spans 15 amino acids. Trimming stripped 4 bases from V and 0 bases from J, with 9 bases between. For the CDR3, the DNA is TGTGCCAGCAGCTACACAGAGACAACTAATGAAAAACTGTTTTTT. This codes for CASSYTETTNEKLFF.

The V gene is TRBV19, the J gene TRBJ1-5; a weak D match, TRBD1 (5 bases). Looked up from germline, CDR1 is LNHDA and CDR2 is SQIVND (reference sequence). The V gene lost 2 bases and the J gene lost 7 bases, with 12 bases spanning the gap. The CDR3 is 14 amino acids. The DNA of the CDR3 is TGTGCCAGTAGTATACAGGGAAGTCAGCAGCCCCAGCATTTT. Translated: CASSIQGSQQPQHF.

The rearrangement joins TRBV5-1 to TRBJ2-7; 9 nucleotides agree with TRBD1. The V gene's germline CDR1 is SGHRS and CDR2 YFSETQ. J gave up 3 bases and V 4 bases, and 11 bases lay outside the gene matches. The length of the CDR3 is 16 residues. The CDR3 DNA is TGCGCCAGCAGCACCTGGACAGGGGCCGCCTTCTACGAGCAGTACTTC. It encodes CASSTWTGAAFYEQYF. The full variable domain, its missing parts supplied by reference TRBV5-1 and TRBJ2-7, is KAGVTQTPRYLIKTRGQQVTLSCSPISGHRSVSWYQQTPGQGLQFLFEYFSETQRNKGNFPGRFSGRQFSNSRSEMNVSTLELGDSALYLCASSTWTGAAFYEQYFGPGTRLTVT.

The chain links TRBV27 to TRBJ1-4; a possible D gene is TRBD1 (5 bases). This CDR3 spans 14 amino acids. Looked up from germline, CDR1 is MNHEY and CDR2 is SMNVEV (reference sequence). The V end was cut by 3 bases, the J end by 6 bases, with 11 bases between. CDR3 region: CASSLTGGYEKLFF. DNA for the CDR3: TGTGCCAGCAGTTTGACGGGGGGGTATGAAAAACTGTTTTTT.

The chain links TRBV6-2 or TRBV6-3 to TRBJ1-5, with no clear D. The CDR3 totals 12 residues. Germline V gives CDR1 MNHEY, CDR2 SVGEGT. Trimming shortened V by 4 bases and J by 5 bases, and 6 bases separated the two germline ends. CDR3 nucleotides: TGTGCCAGCAGTTCTCCCGATCAGCCCCAGCATTTT. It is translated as CASSSPDQPQHF.

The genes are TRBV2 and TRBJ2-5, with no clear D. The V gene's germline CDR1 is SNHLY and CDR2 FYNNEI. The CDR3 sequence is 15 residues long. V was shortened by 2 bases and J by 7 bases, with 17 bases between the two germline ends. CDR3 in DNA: TGTGCCAGCAGTGAAAGGTCCGGAGTTTTATGGACCCAGTACTTC. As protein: CASSERSGVLWTQYF.

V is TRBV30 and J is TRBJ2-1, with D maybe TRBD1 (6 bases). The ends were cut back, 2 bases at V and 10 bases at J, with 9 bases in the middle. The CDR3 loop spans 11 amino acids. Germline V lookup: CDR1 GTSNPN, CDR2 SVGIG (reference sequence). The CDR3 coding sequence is TGTGCCTGGAGTAAGGGGGTCGAGCAGTTCTTC. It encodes CAWSKGVEQFF. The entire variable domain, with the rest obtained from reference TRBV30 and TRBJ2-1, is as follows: SQTIHQWPATLVQPVGSPLSLECTVEGTSNPNLYWYRQAAGRGLQLLFYSVGIGQISSEVPQNLSASRPQDRQFILSSKKLLLSDSGFYLCAWSKGVEQFFGPGTRLTVL.

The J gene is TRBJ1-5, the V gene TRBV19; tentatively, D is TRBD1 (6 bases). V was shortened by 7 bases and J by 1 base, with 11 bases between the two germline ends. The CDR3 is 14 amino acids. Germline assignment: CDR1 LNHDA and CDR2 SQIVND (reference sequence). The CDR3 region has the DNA TGTGCCAGTACACAGGGTAGGAGCAATCAGCCCCAGCATTTT. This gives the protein CASTQGRSNQPQHF.

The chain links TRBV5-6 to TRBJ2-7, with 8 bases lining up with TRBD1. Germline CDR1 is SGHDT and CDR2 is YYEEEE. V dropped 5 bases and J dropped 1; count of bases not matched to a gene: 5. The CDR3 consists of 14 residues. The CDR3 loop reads CASRGTGESYEQYF. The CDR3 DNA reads TGTGCCAGCAGGGGGACAGGCGAATCCTACGAGCAGTACTTC.

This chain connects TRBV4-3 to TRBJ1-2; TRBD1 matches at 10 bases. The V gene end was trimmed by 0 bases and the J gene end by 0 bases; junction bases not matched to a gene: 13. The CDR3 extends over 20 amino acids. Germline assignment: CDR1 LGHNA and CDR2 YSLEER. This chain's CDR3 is CASSQDAVKDRGRPNYGYTF. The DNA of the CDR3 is TGCGCCAGCAGCCAAGATGCTGTTAAGGACAGGGGGAGGCCTAACTATGGCTACACCTTC.

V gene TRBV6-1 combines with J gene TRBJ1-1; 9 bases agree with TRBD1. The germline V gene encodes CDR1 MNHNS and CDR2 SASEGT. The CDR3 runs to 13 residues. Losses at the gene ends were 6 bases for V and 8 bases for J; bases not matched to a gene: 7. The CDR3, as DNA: TGTGCCAGCAGCCCACCGACAGGGGGGGAAGCTTTCTTT. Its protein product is CASSPPTGGEAFF.